This T cell receptor beta chain was documented in a study of blood T cells in healthy people across ages. Germline V gene data show CDR1 as MNHEY and CDR2 as SVGAGI. The CDR3 totals 14 residues. The J segment lost 7 bases and the V segment lost 4 bases, leaving 6 bases of the junction unmatched. Notes on the study in general: Diversity of TCR beta per million T cells declined in a roughly linear way with age. The study found TCR beta diversity correlated strongly with naive T cell percentage.

Notes on this clonotype: As yet, its antigen is unknown.

Primed by a sample-barcoded 5' primer and a J-beta primer mix, a second PCR proceeded for about 7 to 11 cycles. TCRdb itself ran the 5' RACE reads through MiXCR, one entry per CDR3 protein. The sample has roughly 730,000 distinct CDR3 sequences, roughly 50% seen once. Extracted total RNA amounted to at least 5.5 micrograms for each sample. V usage is TRBV6-5 and J usage is TRBJ2-1; 8 bases agree with TRBD2. Sequencing was carried out using blood. The receptor was derived from a man aged 40-55 years in good health. CDR3 sequence: CASSLGSGINEQFF. CDR3 DNA: TGTGCCAGCAGTTTGGGTAGCGGGATAAATGAGCAGTTCTTC.